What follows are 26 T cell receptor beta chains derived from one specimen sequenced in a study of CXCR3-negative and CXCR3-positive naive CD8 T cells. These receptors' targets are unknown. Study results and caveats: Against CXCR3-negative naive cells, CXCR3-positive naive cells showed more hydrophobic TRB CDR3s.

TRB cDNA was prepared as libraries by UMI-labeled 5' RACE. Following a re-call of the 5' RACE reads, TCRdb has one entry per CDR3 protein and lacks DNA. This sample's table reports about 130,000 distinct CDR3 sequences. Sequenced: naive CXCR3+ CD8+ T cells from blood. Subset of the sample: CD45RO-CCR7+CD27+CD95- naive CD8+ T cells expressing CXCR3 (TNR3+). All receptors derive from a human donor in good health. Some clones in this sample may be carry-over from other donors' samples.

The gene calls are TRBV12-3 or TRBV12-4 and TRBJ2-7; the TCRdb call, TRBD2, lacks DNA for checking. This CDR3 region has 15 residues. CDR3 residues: CASSLRRLAGYEQYF.

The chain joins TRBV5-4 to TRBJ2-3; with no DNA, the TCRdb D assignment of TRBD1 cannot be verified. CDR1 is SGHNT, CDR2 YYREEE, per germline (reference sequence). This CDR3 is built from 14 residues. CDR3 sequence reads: CASSPPRATDTQYF.

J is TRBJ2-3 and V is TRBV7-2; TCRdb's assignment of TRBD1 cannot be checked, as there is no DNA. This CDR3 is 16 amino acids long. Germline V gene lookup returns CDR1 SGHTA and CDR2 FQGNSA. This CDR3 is CASSPVGGRSTDTQYF.

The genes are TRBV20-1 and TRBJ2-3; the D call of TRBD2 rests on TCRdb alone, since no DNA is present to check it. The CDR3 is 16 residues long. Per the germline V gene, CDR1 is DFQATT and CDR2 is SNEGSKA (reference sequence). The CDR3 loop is CSARDMTSGRADTQYF.

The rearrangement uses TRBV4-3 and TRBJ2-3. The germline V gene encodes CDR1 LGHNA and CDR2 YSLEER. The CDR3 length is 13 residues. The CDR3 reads CASSQDTTDTQYF.

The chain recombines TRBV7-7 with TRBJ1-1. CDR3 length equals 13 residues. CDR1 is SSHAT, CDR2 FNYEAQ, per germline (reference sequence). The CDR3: CASSHDRNTEAFF.

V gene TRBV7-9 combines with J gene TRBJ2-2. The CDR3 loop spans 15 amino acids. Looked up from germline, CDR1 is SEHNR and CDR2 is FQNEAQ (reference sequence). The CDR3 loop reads CASSLRQPNTGELFF.

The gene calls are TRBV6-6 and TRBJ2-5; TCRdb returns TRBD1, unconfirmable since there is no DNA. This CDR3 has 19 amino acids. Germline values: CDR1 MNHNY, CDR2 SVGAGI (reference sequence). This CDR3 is CASSPAGPVQGSVEETQYF.

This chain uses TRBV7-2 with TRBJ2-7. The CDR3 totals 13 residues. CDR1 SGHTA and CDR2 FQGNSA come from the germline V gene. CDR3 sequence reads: CASSSLSSYEQYF.

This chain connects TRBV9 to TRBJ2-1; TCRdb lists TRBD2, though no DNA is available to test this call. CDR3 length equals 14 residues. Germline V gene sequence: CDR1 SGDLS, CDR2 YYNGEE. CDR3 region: CASSVEGTLNEQFF.

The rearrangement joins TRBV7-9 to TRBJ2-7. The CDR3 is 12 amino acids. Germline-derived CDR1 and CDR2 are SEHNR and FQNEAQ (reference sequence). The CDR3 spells CASSHGVGEQYF.

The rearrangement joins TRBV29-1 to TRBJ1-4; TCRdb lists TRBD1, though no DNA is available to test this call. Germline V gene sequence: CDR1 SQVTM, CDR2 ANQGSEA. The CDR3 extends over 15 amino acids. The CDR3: CSVEVSGRINEKLFF.

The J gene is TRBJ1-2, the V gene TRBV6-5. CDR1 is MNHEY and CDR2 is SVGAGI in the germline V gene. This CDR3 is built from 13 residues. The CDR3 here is CASSYGANYGYTF.

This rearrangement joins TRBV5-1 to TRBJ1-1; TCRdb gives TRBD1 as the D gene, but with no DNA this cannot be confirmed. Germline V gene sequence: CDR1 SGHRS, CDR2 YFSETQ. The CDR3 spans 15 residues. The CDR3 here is CASSLRQVEDTEAFF.

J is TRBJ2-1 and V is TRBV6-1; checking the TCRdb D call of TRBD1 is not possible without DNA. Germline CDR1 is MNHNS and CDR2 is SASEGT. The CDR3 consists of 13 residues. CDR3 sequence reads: CASSYRGRGEQFF.

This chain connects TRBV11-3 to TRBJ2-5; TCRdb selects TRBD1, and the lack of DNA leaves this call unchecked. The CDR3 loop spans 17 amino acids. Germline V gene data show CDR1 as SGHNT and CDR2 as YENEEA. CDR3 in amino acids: CASSPGTGGEGEETQYF.

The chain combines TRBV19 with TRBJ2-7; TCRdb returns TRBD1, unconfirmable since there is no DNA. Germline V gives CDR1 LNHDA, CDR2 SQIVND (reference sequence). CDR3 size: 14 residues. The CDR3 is CASSKRDTTYEQYF.

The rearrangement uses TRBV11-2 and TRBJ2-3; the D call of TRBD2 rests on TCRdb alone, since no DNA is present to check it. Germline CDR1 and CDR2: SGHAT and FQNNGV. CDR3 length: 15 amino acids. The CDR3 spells CASRKRGAGTDTQYF.

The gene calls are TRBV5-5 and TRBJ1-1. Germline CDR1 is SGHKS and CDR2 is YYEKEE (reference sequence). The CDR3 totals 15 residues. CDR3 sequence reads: CASSLVGGGNTEAFF.

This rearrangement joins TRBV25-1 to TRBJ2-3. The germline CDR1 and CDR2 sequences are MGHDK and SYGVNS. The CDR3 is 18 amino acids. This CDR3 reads CASSEYIHPRPRTDTQYF.

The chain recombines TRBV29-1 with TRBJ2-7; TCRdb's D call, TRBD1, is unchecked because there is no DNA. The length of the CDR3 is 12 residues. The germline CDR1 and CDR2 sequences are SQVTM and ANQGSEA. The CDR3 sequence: CSVQTGSLEQYF.

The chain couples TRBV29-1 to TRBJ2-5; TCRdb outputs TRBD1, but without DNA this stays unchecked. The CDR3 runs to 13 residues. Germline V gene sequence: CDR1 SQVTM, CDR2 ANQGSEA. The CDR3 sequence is CSVVNRGQETQYF.

This CDR3 reads CASSPQGGWYNEQFF. This chain links TRBV13 with TRBJ2-1; TCRdb's assignment of TRBD2 cannot be checked, as there is no DNA. The germline CDR1 and CDR2 sequences are PRHDT and FYEKMQ (reference sequence). The CDR3 has 15 residues.

The CDR3 spells CAWSTNTEAFF. The chain employs TRBV30 and TRBJ1-1. The germline CDR1 and CDR2 sequences are GTSNPN and SVGIG (reference sequence). The CDR3 sequence is 11 residues long.

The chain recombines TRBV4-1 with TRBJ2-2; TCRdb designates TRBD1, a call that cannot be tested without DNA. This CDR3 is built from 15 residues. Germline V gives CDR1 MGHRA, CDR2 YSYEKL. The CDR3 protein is CASSPEGASTGELFF.

This chain's CDR3 is CASSPGGSREQYF. The genes are TRBV19 and TRBJ2-7; there is no DNA to check the TCRdb D call of TRBD1. The V gene's germline CDR1 is LNHDA and CDR2 SQIVND (reference sequence). There are 13 residues in the CDR3. Looking up the rest from reference TRBV19 and TRBJ2-7 gives the full variable domain: DGGITQSPKYLFRKEGQNVTLSCEQNLNHDAMYWYRQDPGQGLRLIYYSQIVNDFQKGDIAEGYSVSREKKESFPLTVTSAQKNPTAFYLCASSPGGSREQYFGPGTRLTVT.